A selection of T cell receptor beta chains follows, all from one sample in a study of blood T cell repertoires in COVID-19. The protocol was immunoSEQ multiplex PCR, while the TCRdb copy is restricted to in-frame clones and leaves out a portion. The repertoire holds some 70,000 clones, with around four fifths as singletons. Specimen: peripheral blood. The source is a woman aged 55-69 years with acute or convalescent COVID-19. Each CDR3 is given with its conserved first and last residue. A D gene is named only where the DNA matches it firmly. The size entry is marked missing in some rows and otherwise reads once, few, many or a size class.

>TRBJ1-5|.|.|TRBV4-1
TGCGCCAGCAGCCCAACGGGGGGTATAAGCAATCAGCCCCAGCATTTT
CASSPTGGISNQPQHF
>TRBJ1-4|.|.|TRBV7-8
TGTGCCAGCAGCTTAGGACAGCTAAGAATTGCAACTAATGAAAAACTGTTTTTT
CASSLGQLRIATNEKLFF
>TRBJ1-6|.|.|TRBV30
TGTGCCTGGAGAAGACCGGGATTGTGGAATTCACCCCTCCACTTT
CAWRRPGLWNSPLHF
>TRBJ1-6|.|.|TRBV9
TGTGCCAGCAGCTCCTCTATCTTGAGCTCCTATAATTCACCCCTCCACTTT
CASSSSILSSYNSPLHF
>TRBJ1-1|.|.|TRBV20-1
TGCAGTGCTAGACTGGAGCCCGAAGCTTTCTTT
CSARLEPEAFF
>TRBJ1-3|.|.|TRBV30
TGTGCCTGGAGCGGGATTCCCGGAAACACCATATATTTT
CAWSGIPGNTIYF
>TRBJ2-2|TRBD1|few|TRBV27
TGTGCCAGCAGTTTATCGAAGACAGGGGACGGGGAGCTGTTTTTT
CASSLSKTGDGELFF
>TRBJ1-1|.|.|TRBV29-1
TGCAGCGTTCGATTAGGGGCTGAAGCTTTCTTT
CSVRLGAEAFF
>TRBJ2-3|.|.|TRBV5-1
TGCGCCAGCAGCTTGAACCGGGAGACAACAGATACGCAGTATTTT
CASSLNRETTDTQYF
>TRBJ2-3|TRBD1|.|TRBV28
TGTGCCAGCAGTTTAGGGAAGGTCAGGGGGCAGGATACGCAGTATTTT
CASSLGKVRGQDTQYF
>TRBJ2-1|TRBD2|.|TRBV7-2
TGTGCCAGCAGCACTAGCGGGGGTTCGTATGAGCAGTTCTTC
CASSTSGGSYEQFF
>TRBJ2-2|.|few|TRBV6-5
TGTGCCAGCACTCGGGGAGCCCCCCGGCCCGGGGAGCTGTTTTTT
CASTRGAPRPGELFF
>TRBJ1-3|.|once|TRBV5-4
TGTGCCAGCAGTATGGGGGGGTCCGGAAACACCATATATTTT
CASSMGGSGNTIYF
>TRBJ1-2|TRBD1|.|TRBV27
TGTGCCAGCAGCCAACAGGGGTATGGCTACACCTTC
CASSQQGYGYTF
>TRBJ2-5|TRBD1|.|TRBV28
TGTGCCAGCAGTTCCAGGGGGCGCGGGGTAACCCAGTACTTC
CASSSRGRGVTQYF
>TRBJ2-7|TRBD2|.|TRBV5-1
TGCGCCAGCAGCCCAATCCCCATAGCGGGGGCGTACGAGCAGTACTTC
CASSPIPIAGAYEQYF
>TRBJ1-2|TRBD1|.|TRBV6-5
TGTGCCACACGGACAGGCGGCTCTAACTATGGCTACACCTTC
CATRTGGSNYGYTF
>TRBJ2-1|.|.|TRBV3-1/TRBV3-2
TGTGCCACTGAAGGAGGAGGGCATGAGCAGTTCTTC
CATEGGGHEQFF
>TRBJ2-5|TRBD1|.|TRBV9
TGTGCCAGCAGCGCCGCAGGGGGCGGGCGGGAGACCCAGTACTTC
CASSAAGGGRETQYF
>TRBJ1-6|.|once|TRBV18
TGTGCCAGCTCACCACCGGAGCTAAATTCACCCCTCCACTTT
CASSPPELNSPLHF
>TRBJ1-5|TRBD1|.|TRBV15
TGTGCCACCAGCATTTTTTCCGGGACAGCAACCACTTATAGCAATCAGCCCCAGCATTTT
CATSIFSGTATTYSNQPQHF
>TRBJ2-5|.|once|TRBV5-1
TGCGCCAGCAGCTTGGCGCCCCAGGGCAAGGAGACCCAGTACTTC
CASSLAPQGKETQYF
>TRBJ2-2|.|.|TRBV7-8
TGTGCCAGCAGCCACATTAGAACGGTACAGACGAACACCGGGGAGCTGTTTTTT
CASSHIRTVQTNTGELFF
>TRBJ1-2|TRBD1|once|TRBV15
TGTGCCACCAGCCGGGGACAGGACTATGGCTACACCTTC
CATSRGQDYGYTF
>TRBJ2-5|TRBD2|once|TRBV19
TGTGCCAGTAGGCGGAGCGGGGGGGCCGAAGAGACCCAGTACTTC
CASRRSGGAEETQYF
>TRBJ1-1|TRBD1|.|TRBV6-5
TGTGCCAGCAGTTACGGACAGGGTAACACTGAAGCTTTCTTT
CASSYGQGNTEAFF
>TRBJ2-1|TRBD2|.|TRBV28
TGTGCCAGCAGTAAACTAGCGGGGACCGGCGGGAGGCAGTTCTTC
CASSKLAGTGGRQFF
>TRBJ2-3|TRBD1|.|TRBV11-3
TGTGCCAGCAGCTGCCGACAGGGACACTTGACGCAGTATTTT
CASSCRQGHLTQYF
>TRBJ2-3|TRBD2|.|TRBV24-1
TGTGCCACCAGTGCCTTAGCGGGAAGCACAGATACGCAGTATTTT
CATSALAGSTDTQYF
>TRBJ1-1|TRBD1|.|TRBV15
TGTGCCACCAGCAGAGATGGGCCAGGGGGCTTTGACACTGAAGCTTTCTTT
CATSRDGPGGFDTEAFF
>TRBJ2-7|TRBD1|.|TRBV24-1
TGTGCCACCAGGGACAGGGACGGCTACGAGCAGTACTTC
CATRDRDGYEQYF
>TRBJ2-3|TRBD2|.|TRBV4-1
TGCGCCAGCAGCCAAGCAGAATCGACGGGAGCGGGGGATACGCAGTATTTT
CASSQAESTGAGDTQYF
>TRBJ1-2|.|few|TRBV19
TGTGCCAGTAGTACGCGACAGTCTGGCTACACCTTC
CASSTRQSGYTF
>TRBJ1-6|TRBD1|.|TRBV30
TGTGCCTGGAGGAAACTCCTCGGGACAGGGGGCGGTGGTTCACCCCTCCACTTT
CAWRKLLGTGGGGSPLHF
>TRBJ2-3|TRBD2|few|TRBV14
TGTGCCAGCAGCCCCTTAGCGGGAGGCACAGATACGCAGTATTTT
CASSPLAGGTDTQYF
>TRBJ1-3|.|few|TRBV5-6
TGTGCCAGCAGCTTGTTACGGGGGTCTGGAAACACCATATATTTT
CASSLLRGSGNTIYF
>TRBJ2-3|.|.|TRBV5-1
TGCGCCAGCAGTCAACTAACAGATACGCAGTATTTT
CASSQLTDTQYF
>TRBJ2-5|TRBD2|.|TRBV7-2
TGTGCCAGCAGCCCACATGGGACTAGCGGGGGACAAGAGACCCAGTACTTC
CASSPHGTSGGQETQYF
>TRBJ2-6|.|.|TRBV2
TGTGCCAGCACTATGGCTAGGGGGGCCAACGTCCTGACTTTC
CASTMARGANVLTF
>TRBJ1-1|.|.|TRBV27
TGTGCCAGCTCTTCTGAAGCTTTCTTT
CASSSEAFF
>TRBJ2-1|TRBD1|.|TRBV15
TGTGCCACCAGCAGAAGGACAGGGATGGGTAATGAGCAGTTCTTC
CATSRRTGMGNEQFF
>TRBJ1-6|TRBD1|.|TRBV13
TGTGCCAGCAGCTCCCCAACGGGGACAGGGGATTCACCCCTCCACTTT
CASSSPTGTGDSPLHF
>TRBJ1-2|TRBD1|.|TRBV6-5
TGTGCCAGCAGCGACAGGGGGCGCAGCTATGGCTACACCTTC
CASSDRGRSYGYTF
>TRBJ1-6|.|.|TRBV7-9
TGTGCCAGCAGCCCGGGTCCTACCTTGTTAGGTGATTCACCCCTCCACTTT
CASSPGPTLLGDSPLHF
>TRBJ1-2|.|.|TRBV6-5
TGTGCCAGCAGCCCACCGGGGAAAGGGTATGGCTACACCTTC
CASSPPGKGYGYTF
>TRBJ1-3|.|.|TRBV18
TGTGCCAGCTCCCGGGATAAAGTCTCTGGAAACACCATATATTTT
CASSRDKVSGNTIYF
>TRBJ1-2|TRBD1|.|TRBV28
TGTGCCAGCAGTGTCGCCGGACAGGGGGCGCCTGGCTACACCTTC
CASSVAGQGAPGYTF
>TRBJ1-2|.|.|TRBV2
TGTGCCAGCAGTGAATCTCGGGGTATTGATGGCTACACCTTC
CASSESRGIDGYTF
>TRBJ2-3|.|.|TRBV21-1
TGTGCCAGCAGCATTTTTGCGGGAGGTGATTCAGATACGCAGTATTTT
CASSIFAGGDSDTQYF
>TRBJ1-5|.|.|TRBV18
TGTGCCAGCTCACTGGGACTGAGTAGCAATCAGCCCCAGCATTTT
CASSLGLSSNQPQHF
>TRBJ1-2|TRBD1|.|TRBV7-9
TGTGCCAGCAGCTTAGACCGACAGGGCTATGGCTACACCTTC
CASSLDRQGYGYTF
>TRBJ1-3|.|.|TRBV29-1
TGCAGCGTTTCAGGGGCCGGAAACACCATATATTTT
CSVSGAGNTIYF
>TRBJ1-2|.|.|TRBV3-1/TRBV3-2
TGTGCCAGCAGCTTCGGCTATGGCTACACCTTC
CASSFGYGYTF
>TRBJ2-1|TRBD2|.|TRBV11-2
TGTGCCAGCAGCTTGGGCGGGAGGGGCGAGCAGTTCTTC
CASSLGGRGEQFF
>TRBJ1-5|.|.|TRBV10-3
TGTGCCATCAGTGAGTCGAAGGGGGGGAGGGACCGAGGAAATCAGCCCCAGCATTTT
CAISESKGGRDRGNQPQHF